This record covers a single TCR beta chain. The sample originates from a study of blood T cell repertoires in COVID-19. The overall study: Specimens from acute and convalescent COVID-19 originated in the United States, Italy and Spain. PBMCs, B-cell-depleted T cells, or T cells provided the cDNA or gDNA that made up the material.

This CDR3 is 16 amino acids long. Losses at the gene ends were 2 bases for V and 7 bases for J; bases not matched to a gene: 10. Germline values: CDR1 KGHDR, CDR2 SFDVKD. As handled by the study authors: Amplification of reference gene primers was used by the study to estimate nucleated cell counts. Repertoires were generated with immunoSEQ multiplex PCR, while TCRdb's copy carries only in-frame clones and drops some. V and J calls plus clone size are reproduced from that table; the DNA served to infer D and trimming. The data contain some 240,000 clones, 82% of them singletons. V and J are TRBV24-1 and TRBJ2-4, with 7 bases identical to TRBD1. Sequencing was done on a sample of peripheral blood. The sequence came from a woman in her 70s with COVID-19, enrolled during active disease. The CDR3: CATSDSYRKGANIQYF. CDR3 nucleotide sequence: TGTGCCACCAGTGATTCCTACCGGAAGGGGGCTAACATTCAGTACTTC.